These 8 T cell receptor beta chains were sequenced from one sample in a study of blood T cell repertoires in COVID-19. Profiled with immunoSEQ multiplex PCR; TCRdb holds only in-frame clones, not every one. The profile shows roughly 27,000 clones, about nine tenths of them singletons. The sample taken for sequencing was peripheral blood. These receptors were taken from a human donor in a cohort sampled during active COVID-19.

The chain is built from TRBV7-2 and TRBJ2-3, with TRBD2 matching 12 bases. The CDR3 contains 16 residues. The germline V gene encodes CDR1 SGHTA and CDR2 FQGNSA. V was clipped by 5 bases and J by 2 bases; unmatched bases: 5. CDR3 coding DNA: TGTGCCAGCAGCGCGACTAGCGGGGGTTTCACAGATACGCAGTATTTT. Its protein product is CASSATSGGFTDTQYF.

This clone was recorded once. This sequence joins TRBV19 and TRBJ2-2; the match to TRBD1 covers 8 bases. Trimming took 3 bases from V and 0 from J; bases not matched to a gene: 3. CDR3 size: 16 residues. Germline V gene data show CDR1 as LNHDA and CDR2 as SQIVND (reference sequence). CDR3 DNA sequence: TGTGCCAGTAGTATTGGACAGGGTACGAACACCGGGGAGCTGTTTTTT. Translated, it gives CASSIGQGTNTGELFF.

This sequence joins TRBV2 and TRBJ1-4; D not resolved. V shed 5 bases and J shed 3 bases, with 10 bases lying between them. Germline values: CDR1 SNHLY, CDR2 FYNNEI. CDR3 length equals 14 residues. CDR3 region: CASSKRASNEKLFF. In DNA, the CDR3 is TGTGCCAGCAGTAAGCGTGCGTCTAATGAAAAACTGTTTTTT. Drawing the rest from reference TRBV2 and TRBJ1-4, the complete variable domain is EPEVTQTPSHQVTQMGQEVILRCVPISNHLYFYWYRQILGQKVEFLVSFYNNEISEKSEIFDDQFSVERPDGSNFTLKIRSTKLEDSAMYFCASSKRASNEKLFFGSGTQLSVL.

For this clone: It is likely a read error, because the conserved phenylalanine at the end of the CDR3 is missing. V usage is TRBV11-2 and J usage is TRBJ1-1; 8 bases are shared with TRBD1. This CDR3 has 14 amino acids. The V gene end was trimmed by 10 bases and the J gene end by 2 bases; junction bases not matched to a gene: 9. CDR1 is SGHAT and CDR2 is FQNNGV in the germline V gene. CDR3 nucleotides: TGTGCCAACCTGAATGGACAGGGAAACACTGAAGCTTTCCTT. Amino acids: CANLNGQGNTEAFL.

The chain links TRBV19 to TRBJ1-2; D ambiguous. V was shortened by 6 bases and J by 3 bases, with 17 bases between the two germline ends. From germline, CDR1 is LNHDA and CDR2 SQIVND (reference sequence). CDR3 length equals 15 residues. The CDR3 is CASRTTTLSDYGYTF. DNA of the CDR3: TGTGCCAGTAGGACAACGACCTTGTCCGACTATGGCTACACCTTC.

The chain combines TRBV9 with TRBJ1-4; D perhaps matches TRBD1 (6 bases). Between the trimmed V and J ends, which lost 2 bases and 1 base, there was a span of 12 bases. Germline lookup yields CDR1 SGDLS and CDR2 YYNGEE. This CDR3 comprises 16 residues. CDR3 sequence: CASSVLGAGTNEKLFF. In DNA, the CDR3 is TGTGCCAGCAGCGTCTTGGGGGCGGGAACTAATGAAAAACTGTTTTTT.

CDR3 sequence reads: CASMKGNRGILGYTF. CDR3 coding DNA: TGTGCCAGCATGAAAGGGAACAGGGGGATTTTGGGCTACACCTTC. The rearrangement links TRBV6-5 to TRBJ1-2, with TRBD1 matching over 8 bases. Germline CDR1 reads MNHEY; CDR2 reads SVGAGI. The CDR3 runs 15 residues. Unmatched junction bases numbered 15, after V lost 7 bases and J lost 8 bases.

The genes are TRBV18 and TRBJ2-7, with 8 bases fitting TRBD1. The CDR3 has 15 amino acids. Losses at the gene ends were 6 bases for V and 5 bases for J; bases not matched to a gene: 12. Germline lookup yields CDR1 KGHSH and CDR2 LQKENI. In nucleotides, the CDR3 is TGTGCCAGCTCCTCGGTGGCAGGGGGCATGAACGAGCAGTACTTC. Translating it yields CASSSVAGGMNEQYF.